This T cell receptor beta chain derives from a study of CD4+ T cells in melanoma. The study's findings and limits: Reportedly, melanoma neoantigen-specific CD4+ T cells showed varied differentiation states. A reported correlation linked neoantigen-specific CD4+ T cells to CD8+, macrophage and B cell function.

Comment on this clone: Antigen specificity is unknown.

Trimming stripped 1 base from V and 4 bases from J, with 13 bases between. The CDR3 loop spans 15 amino acids. CDR1 GTSNPN and CDR2 SVGIG come from the germline V gene (reference sequence). TCRdb keeps only in-frame clones here, not all; method: immunoSEQ multiplex PCR. The table lists thousands of clones, about 70% of them singletons, with 20% to 25% in the top ten. The receptor was isolated from a human donor with melanoma. The rearrangement joins TRBV30 to TRBJ2-2; TRBD1 might be the D (6 bases). Sequencing input: cells from a culture (not recorded whether cultured in vitro). As DNA, the CDR3 is TGTGCCTGGAGTGGGGGCAGGACAGTCACCGGGGAGCTGTTTTTT. Its translation is CAWSGGRTVTGELFF.